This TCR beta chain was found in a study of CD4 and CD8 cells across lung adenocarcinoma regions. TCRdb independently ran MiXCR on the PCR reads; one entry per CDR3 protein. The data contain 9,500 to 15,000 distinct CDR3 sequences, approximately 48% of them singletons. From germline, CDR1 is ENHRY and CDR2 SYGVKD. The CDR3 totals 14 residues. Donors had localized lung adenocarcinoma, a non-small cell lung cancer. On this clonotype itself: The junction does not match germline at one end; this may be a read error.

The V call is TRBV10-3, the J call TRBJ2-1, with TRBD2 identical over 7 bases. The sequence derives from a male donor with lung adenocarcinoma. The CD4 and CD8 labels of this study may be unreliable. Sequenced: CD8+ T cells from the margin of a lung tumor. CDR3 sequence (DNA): TGTGCCACCGGACGGGGAGGGAGCTACGATGAGCAGTTTTTT. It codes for CATGRGGSYDEQFF.